This T cell receptor (beta chain) was recovered during a study of blood T cell repertoires in COVID-19. The wider study: The cDNA or gDNA used as material had been derived from T cells, B-cell-depleted T cells, or PBMCs.

The CDR3 spans 12 residues. Trimming pared 7 bases from V and 8 bases from J, leaving 14 bases between. Per the authors' pipeline: Reference gene primer amplification in the assay estimated nucleated cell counts. TCRdb's copy holds only in-frame clones and misses some; the assay was immunoSEQ multiplex PCR. The DNA gave D and trimming, while V, J and clone size come from that table. The sample shows around 110,000 clones, roughly 80% of them seen only once. The rearrangement links TRBV12-3 or TRBV12-4 to TRBJ1-2; D perhaps matches TRBD1 (6 bases). The receptor was isolated from a human donor in a cohort sampled during active COVID-19. Sequenced material: peripheral blood. The CDR3 region has the DNA TGTGCCAGCAAAACACAGGGAAGAGGCTACACCTTC. It encodes CASKTQGRGYTF.